The 8 T cell receptor beta chains below come from one sample, sequenced in a study of T-cell memory formation after mild COVID-19. TCRdb analysed the 5' RACE reads with MiXCR anew, one entry per CDR3 protein. The sample has about 140,000 distinct CDR3 sequences, about 6% seen once; the top ten hold more than 2%. Sequences were obtained from PBMCs or a T cell subset sorted from them (not recorded which). The receptors derive from an adult woman who had mild COVID-19 (a few samples of this study predate the infection). Cell type and time point are not known.

This clonotype was seen at least ten times. V and J are TRBV4-2 and TRBJ2-7, with D hard to call. This CDR3 comprises 14 residues. V lost 4 bases to trimming and J lost 2 bases, with 12 bases between them. Germline CDR1 reads LGHNA; CDR2 reads YNFKEQ. The CDR3 DNA reads TGTGCCAGCAGCCGAGACCTGGCGGCCTACGAGCAGTACTTC. Its protein is CASSRDLAAYEQYF.

This clonotype has at least ten counts. V is TRBV10-3 and J is TRBJ2-5; possibly TRBD1 for D (6 bases). Germline V gene lookup returns CDR1 ENHRY and CDR2 SYGVKD. CDR3 length equals 14 residues. Trimming shortened V by 3 bases and J by 4 bases, and 12 bases separated the two germline ends. CDR3 residues: CAISDGTRVETQYF. The DNA for the CDR3 is TGTGCCATCAGTGACGGGACAAGGGTAGAGACCCAGTACTTC.

This clonotype has a count of ten or more. The junction and the germline gene differ at one end; a read error may be behind it. The chain couples TRBV7-9 to TRBJ1-1; D is ambiguous. The CDR3 consists of 9 residues. Per germline, CDR1 SEHNR and CDR2 FQNEAQ (reference sequence). This chain's CDR3 is CASTLRRLF. The CDR3 nucleotides are TGTGCCAGCACCCTAAGGCGTCTTTTT.

This clonotype appeared many times. The chain employs TRBV3-1 and TRBJ2-1; weak D call: TRBD2 (7 bases). Germline V lookup: CDR1 LGHDT, CDR2 YNNKEL (reference sequence). CDR3 length equals 12 residues. The ends were cut back, 1 base at V and 11 bases at J, with 9 bases in the middle. CDR3 in DNA: TGTGCCAGCAGCCAAGGGGGGGGGCAGCAGTTCTTC. Amino acids: CASSQGGGQQFF.

At least ten counts were recorded for this clonotype. The chain uses TRBV24-1 and TRBJ2-1; TRBD1 agrees at 10 bases. CDR3 size: 14 residues. Germline CDR1 is KGHDR and CDR2 is SFDVKD. With V trimmed by 11 bases and J by 1 base, 4 bases remained unmatched. CDR3 DNA: TGTGCCATCGGGACAGGGGTTTCCTACAATGAGCAGTTCTTC. Encoded protein: CAIGTGVSYNEQFF.

The V call is TRBV24-1, the J call TRBJ1-5; 8 nucleotides agree with TRBD1. Germline values: CDR1 KGHDR, CDR2 SFDVKD. Unmatched junction bases numbered 6, after V lost 9 bases and J lost 3 bases. This CDR3 comprises 14 residues. CDR3: CATQGAGDNQPQHF. In DNA form, the CDR3 reads TGTGCCACCCAGGGGGCGGGAGACAATCAGCCCCAGCATTTT.

The chain employs TRBV5-1 and TRBJ1-1; D gene ambiguous. The CDR3 extends over 16 amino acids. Trimming took off 3 bases at V and 1 base at J, with 16 bases between the two ends. CDR1 SGHRS and CDR2 YFSETQ come from the germline V gene. The chain's CDR3 is CASSWRPTPENTEAFF. The CDR3 bases are TGCGCCAGCAGCTGGAGACCGACACCCGAGAACACTGAAGCTTTCTTT.

This clonotype was counted only a few times. This chain joins TRBV7-9 and TRBJ2-7; 10 bases agree with TRBD1. This CDR3 region has 14 residues. V was pared by 4 bases and J by 4 bases, with 4 bases of the junction left unmatched. CDR1 is SEHNR, CDR2 FQNEAQ, per germline (reference sequence). Here the CDR3 reads CASSSRDRGYEQYF. The CDR3 DNA is TGTGCCAGCAGCTCCCGGGACAGGGGTTACGAGCAGTACTTC.